The T cell receptor (beta chain) under discussion was sequenced for a study of cytomegalovirus exposure and HLA in healthy donors. Across the study: Early on, a data release was issued that held tens of millions of unique TCRs from HLA-typed donors. Study conclusions and caveats: Presence/absence comparisons presumed near-even sequencing depth among donors. Later analysis suggested links between common viral pathogens and several top significant clusters.

Note on this clone: Its target is not known.

Researchers ran the PCR with 60 Vbeta and 13 Jbeta primers. Sequencing was performed with immunoSEQ multiplex PCR; in TCRdb, only in-frame clones are kept and a portion is missing. This table holds approximately 110,000 clones, around 76% found once. The sequenced sample consisted of PBMCs. The source of this sequence is a woman in her sixties or seventies in good health and CMV-seropositive.

DNA of the CDR3: TGTGCCAGCAGGTTTAGCGGATACTCCTACAATGAGCAGTTCTTC. It is translated as CASRFSGYSYNEQFF. The gene calls are TRBV6-5 and TRBJ2-1, with a weak D call TRBD2 (6 bases). Germline CDR1 is MNHEY and CDR2 is SVGAGI. The CDR3 runs to 15 residues. The V and J ends lost 6 bases and 0 bases respectively, with 12 bases between them.